The 15 T cell receptor beta chains in this list originate from one sample, sequenced in a study of technical replicates of blood from a handful of donors. Sequencing was performed with immunoSEQ multiplex PCR; in TCRdb, only in-frame clones are kept and a portion is missing. The sample records 50,000 to 65,000 clones, just under 90% being singletons. Material: PBMCs. These receptors were obtained from a human donor in good health. Some clones in this sample may be carry-over from other donors' samples.

The chain links TRBV4-3 to TRBJ2-3; D is unresolved. The CDR3 runs to 13 residues. Germline lookup yields CDR1 LGHNA and CDR2 YSLEER. Trimming took off 0 bases at V and 5 bases at J, with 6 bases between the two ends. CDR3 coding DNA: TGCGCCAGCAGCCAAGATTTTAGAGATACGCAGTATTTT. Residues: CASSQDFRDTQYF.

V is TRBV9 and J is TRBJ2-7; TRBD2 might be the D (5 bases). Germline-derived CDR1 and CDR2 are SGDLS and YYNGEE. The CDR3 runs 12 residues. The V end was cut by 2 bases, the J end by 7 bases, with 10 bases between. The CDR3 protein is CASSVGRGEQYF. The CDR3 nucleotides read TGTGCCAGCAGCGTGGGCCGAGGGGAGCAGTACTTC.

The gene calls are TRBV11-2 and TRBJ2-3, with 11 bases that match TRBD2. Trimming took 4 bases from V and 9 from J; bases not matched to a gene: 6. Germline lookup yields CDR1 SGHAT and CDR2 FQNNGV. The CDR3 totals 14 residues. The CDR3 here is CASSSDRLAGTQYF. CDR3 nucleotide sequence: TGTGCCAGCAGCTCGGACAGACTAGCGGGAACGCAGTATTTT.

The chain combines TRBV5-1 with TRBJ2-7, with 8 bases identical to TRBD2. Germline values: CDR1 SGHRS, CDR2 YFSETQ. The V and J ends lost 0 bases and 3 bases, in that order; junction bases with no gene match: 5. The CDR3 has 15 amino acids. Written as DNA, the CDR3 is TGCGCCAGCAGCTTGGCCACGGGAGGGGGCTACGAGCAGTACTTC. Protein: CASSLATGGGYEQYF.

The chain links TRBV5-6 to TRBJ1-2; 11 nucleotides match TRBD1. This CDR3 has 14 amino acids. Germline assignment: CDR1 SGHDT and CDR2 YYEEEE. V lost 0 bases and J lost 7; bases outside the gene matches: 2. CDR3 coding DNA: TGTGCCAGCAGCTTGGGGACAGGGGGCTTTGGCTACACCTTC. Residues: CASSLGTGGFGYTF.

The chain employs TRBV18 and TRBJ2-1; no definite D call. Germline V gives CDR1 KGHSH, CDR2 LQKENI. Deletions cut 1 base from V and 3 bases from J, with 10 bases between. This CDR3 region has 15 residues. The CDR3 sequence is CASSPLASYYNEQFF. Written as DNA, the CDR3 is TGTGCCAGCTCACCACTTGCCAGTTACTACAATGAGCAGTTCTTC.

V gene TRBV27 combines with J gene TRBJ1-6; no definite D call. This CDR3 spans 14 amino acids. CDR1 and CDR2 (germline): MNHEY, SMNVEV (reference sequence). The ends were cut back, 6 bases at V and 10 bases at J, with 16 bases in the middle. CDR3 residues: CASRPLEGSSPLHF. DNA of the CDR3: TGTGCCAGCAGACCACTGGAGGGCTCCTCACCCCTCCACTTT.

The gene calls are TRBV27 and TRBJ2-7; 9 positions match TRBD2. V was clipped by 0 bases and J by 5 bases; unmatched bases: 2. CDR1 and CDR2 (germline): MNHEY, SMNVEV (reference sequence). The CDR3 sequence is 14 residues long. The CDR3 sequence: CASSLSASGNEQYF. The DNA of the CDR3 is TGTGCCAGCAGTTTATCGGCTAGCGGGAACGAGCAGTACTTC.

The V gene is TRBV5-4, the J gene TRBJ2-3; 12 bases line up with TRBD2. The length of the CDR3 is 16 residues. V lost 4 bases and J lost 0; bases outside the gene matches: 3. The V gene's germline CDR1 is SGHNT and CDR2 YYREEE (reference sequence). The chain's CDR3 is CASSPGLAGSTDTQYF. DNA for the CDR3: TGTGCCAGCAGCCCCGGACTAGCGGGGAGCACAGATACGCAGTATTTT.

Only one count was recorded for this clone. The rearrangement links TRBV5-4 to TRBJ2-1; 9 bases align to TRBD2. The junction had 12 bases not matched to a gene; V was cut back by 5 bases and J by 9 bases. Germline CDR1 is SGHNT and CDR2 is YYREEE (reference sequence). This CDR3 has 15 amino acids. The CDR3 here is CASSWAGTSTGEQFF. CDR3 sequence (DNA): TGTGCCAGCAGTTGGGCCGGGACTAGCACCGGTGAGCAGTTCTTC. The full variable domain, rest sourced from reference TRBV5-4 and TRBJ2-1, is ETGVTQSPTHLIKTRGQQVTLRCSSQSGHNTVSWYQQALGQGPQFIFQYYREEENGRGNFPPRFSGLQFPNYSSELNVNALELDDSALYLCASSWAGTSTGEQFFGPGTRLTVL.

The chain recombines TRBV5-4 with TRBJ1-2, with TRBD1 as a possible D gene (6 bases). Germline CDR1 is SGHNT and CDR2 is YYREEE (reference sequence). CDR3 length: 14 amino acids. Trimming stripped 5 bases from V and 4 bases from J, with 15 bases between. The DNA for the CDR3 is TGTGCCAGCAGGGGGACACTCACGGGCTATGGCTACACCTTC. Translated: CASRGTLTGYGYTF.

The chain joins TRBV5-5 to TRBJ2-1, with 7 bases that match TRBD1. Trimming cost V 3 bases and J 5 bases; bases outside gene matches: 11. CDR3 length: 16 residues. Germline V gene sequence: CDR1 SGHKS, CDR2 YYEKEE (reference sequence). CDR3 loop: CASSSDGQVIHNEQFF. CDR3 nucleotides: TGTGCCAGCAGCTCTGACGGACAGGTGATCCACAATGAGCAGTTCTTC. The full variable domain, its missing parts supplied by reference TRBV5-5 and TRBJ2-1, is DAGVTQSPTHLIKTRGQQVTLRCSPISGHKSVSWYQQVLGQGPQFIFQYYEKEERGRGNFPDRFSARQFPNYSSELNVNALLLGDSALYLCASSSDGQVIHNEQFFGPGTRLTVL.

The genes are TRBV7-2 and TRBJ2-2, with D tentatively TRBD2 (5 bases). Germline-derived CDR1 and CDR2 are SGHTA and FQGNSA. Between the trimmed V and J ends, which lost 5 bases and 0 bases, there was a span of 16 bases. This CDR3 is 17 amino acids long. CDR3 amino acids: CASSPSLRATNTGELFF. CDR3 DNA sequence: TGTGCCAGCAGCCCCTCTTTGAGGGCAACGAACACCGGGGAGCTGTTTTTT.

The gene calls are TRBV29-1 and TRBJ2-3; 12 bases are shared with TRBD2. This CDR3 comprises 15 residues. V was pared by 7 bases and J by 0 bases, with 5 bases of the junction left unmatched. Germline V gene sequence: CDR1 SQVTM, CDR2 ANQGSEA. CDR3 DNA: TGCAGCGCTCCCGGACTAGCGGGGAGCACAGATACGCAGTATTTT. Translation: CSAPGLAGSTDTQYF.

The genes are TRBV5-1 and TRBJ2-6; tentative D call: TRBD1 (7 bases). The V gene's germline CDR1 is SGHRS and CDR2 YFSETQ. The CDR3 runs 17 residues. The V gene lost 4 bases and the J gene lost 0 bases, with 14 bases spanning the gap. DNA for the CDR3: TGCGCCAGCAGCAGGGGGGACAGCCACTCTGGGGCCAACGTCCTGACTTTC. It is translated as CASSRGDSHSGANVLTF. Using reference TRBV5-1 and TRBJ2-6 for the parts outside the CDR3, the full variable domain is KAGVTQTPRYLIKTRGQQVTLSCSPISGHRSVSWYQQTPGQGLQFLFEYFSETQRNKGNFPGRFSGRQFSNSRSEMNVSTLELGDSALYLCASSRGDSHSGANVLTFGAGSRLTVL.